This T cell receptor beta chain was sequenced in a study of spatial heterogeneity in lung cancer. In the study overall: Raw reads showed each unique TCR and UMI combination turning up more than ten times on average.

By frequency in the sample, this clonotype is large. TCR cDNA molecules each had a unique molecular identifier. TCRdb reprocessed the 5' RACE reads via MiXCR and lists one record per CDR3 protein. Of roughly 3,500 distinct CDR3 sequences listed, about 7% were seen once; the top ten hold 20%. The time point is: sample taken at primary tumor resection. Whole RNA came from tumor, nontumor lung or frozen PBMC and was sequenced without being sorted. The cohort: over 70 early-stage, untreated non-small cell lung cancer patients. The material sequenced was normal lung tissue next to the tumor, taken at surgery. This TCR was recovered from a male donor with early-stage non-small cell lung cancer.

The CDR3, as DNA: TGTGCCAGCAGCTTAGGTGGGGTGGGCCAGCCCCAGCATTTT. It specifies CASSLGGVGQPQHF. The chain links TRBV7-9 to TRBJ1-5; unclear D gene. The V end lost 1 base, the J end lost 7 bases, and 11 bases lay between the germline ends. The CDR3 runs to 14 residues. CDR1 is SEHNR, CDR2 FQNEAQ, per germline (reference sequence).